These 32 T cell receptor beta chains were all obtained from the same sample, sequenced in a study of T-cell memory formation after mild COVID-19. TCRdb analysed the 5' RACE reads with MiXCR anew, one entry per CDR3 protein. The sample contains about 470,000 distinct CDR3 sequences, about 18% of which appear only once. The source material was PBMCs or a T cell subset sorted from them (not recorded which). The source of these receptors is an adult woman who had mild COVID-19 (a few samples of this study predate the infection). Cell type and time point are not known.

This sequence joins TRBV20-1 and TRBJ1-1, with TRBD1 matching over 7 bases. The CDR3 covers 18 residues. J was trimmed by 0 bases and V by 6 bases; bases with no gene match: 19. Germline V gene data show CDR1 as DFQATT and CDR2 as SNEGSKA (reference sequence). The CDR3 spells CSAREGALRNTMNTEAFF. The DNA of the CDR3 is TGCAGTGCCCGAGAGGGGGCCCTGAGGAACACTATGAACACTGAAGCTTTCTTT.

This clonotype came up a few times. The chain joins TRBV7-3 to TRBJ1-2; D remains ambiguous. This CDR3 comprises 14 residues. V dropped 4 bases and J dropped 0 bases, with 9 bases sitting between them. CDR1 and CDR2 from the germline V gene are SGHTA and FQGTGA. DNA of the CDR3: TGTGCCAGCAGCTCGGGAGTTACTAACTATGGCTACACCTTC. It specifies CASSSGVTNYGYTF. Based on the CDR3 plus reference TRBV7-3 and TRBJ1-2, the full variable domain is GAGVSQTPSNKVTEKGKYVELRCDPISGHTALYWYRQSLGQGPEFLIYFQGTGAADDSGLPNDRFFAVRPEGSVSTLKIQRTERGDSAVYLCASSSGVTNYGYTFGSGTRLTVV.

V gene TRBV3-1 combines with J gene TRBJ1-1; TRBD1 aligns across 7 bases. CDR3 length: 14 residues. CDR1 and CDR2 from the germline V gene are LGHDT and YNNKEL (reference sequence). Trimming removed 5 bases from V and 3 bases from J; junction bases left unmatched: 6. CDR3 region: CASSNRGWDTEAFF. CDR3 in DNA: TGTGCCAGCAGCAACAGGGGATGGGACACTGAAGCTTTCTTT.

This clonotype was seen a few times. CDR3 DNA: TGTGCCAGCAGTTACGCCAGGGGGTCACCCCTCCACTTT. Protein sequence: CASSYARGSPLHF. The chain couples TRBV6-5 to TRBJ1-6; 7 bases match TRBD1. CDR3 length equals 13 residues. Per germline, CDR1 MNHEY and CDR2 SVGAGI. J was trimmed by 10 bases and V by 2 bases; bases with no gene match: 2.

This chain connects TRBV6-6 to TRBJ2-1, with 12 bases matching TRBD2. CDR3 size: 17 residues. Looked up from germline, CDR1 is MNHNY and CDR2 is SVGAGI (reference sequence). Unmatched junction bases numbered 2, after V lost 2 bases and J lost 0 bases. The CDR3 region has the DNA TGTGCCAGCAGTTACCCTAGCGGGAGGGGCTCCTACAATGAGCAGTTCTTC. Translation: CASSYPSGRGSYNEQFF.

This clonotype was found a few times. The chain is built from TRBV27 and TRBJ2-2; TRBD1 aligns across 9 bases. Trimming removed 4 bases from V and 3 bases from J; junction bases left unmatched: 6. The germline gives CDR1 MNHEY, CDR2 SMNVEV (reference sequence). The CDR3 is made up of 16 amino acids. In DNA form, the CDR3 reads TGTGCCAGCAGTTCAGGACAGGGGTTGTACACCGGGGAGCTGTTTTTT. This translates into CASSSGQGLYTGELFF.

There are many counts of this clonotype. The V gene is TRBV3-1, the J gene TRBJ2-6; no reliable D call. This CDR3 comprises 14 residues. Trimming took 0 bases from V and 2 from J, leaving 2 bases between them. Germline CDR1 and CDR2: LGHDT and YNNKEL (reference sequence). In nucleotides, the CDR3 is TGTGCCAGCAGCCAAGATACTGGGGCCAACGTCCTGACTTTC. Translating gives CASSQDTGANVLTF.

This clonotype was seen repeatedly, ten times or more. CDR3 in DNA: TGCGCCAGCAAAGGTGACGGCGAGCAGTACTTC. It yields the protein CASKGDGEQYF. The V call is TRBV5-1, the J call TRBJ2-7; no reliable D call. The V end lost 6 bases, the J end lost 6 bases, and 10 bases lay between the germline ends. The CDR3 totals 11 residues. Per the germline V gene, CDR1 is SGHRS and CDR2 is YFSETQ.

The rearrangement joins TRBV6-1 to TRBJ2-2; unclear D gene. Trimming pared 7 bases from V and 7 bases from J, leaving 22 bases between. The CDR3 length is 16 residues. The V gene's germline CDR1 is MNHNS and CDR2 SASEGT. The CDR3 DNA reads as TGTGCCAGCAAGGATTCGGCAGTGCCTATTTTCGGGGAGCTGTTTTTT. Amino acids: CASKDSAVPIFGELFF.

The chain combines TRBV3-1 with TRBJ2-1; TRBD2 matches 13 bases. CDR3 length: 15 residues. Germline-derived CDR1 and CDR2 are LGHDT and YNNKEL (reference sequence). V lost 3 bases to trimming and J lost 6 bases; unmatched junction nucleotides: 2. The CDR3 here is CASSQTSGGPNEQFF. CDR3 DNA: TGTGCCAGCAGCCAGACTAGCGGGGGGCCCAATGAGCAGTTCTTC.

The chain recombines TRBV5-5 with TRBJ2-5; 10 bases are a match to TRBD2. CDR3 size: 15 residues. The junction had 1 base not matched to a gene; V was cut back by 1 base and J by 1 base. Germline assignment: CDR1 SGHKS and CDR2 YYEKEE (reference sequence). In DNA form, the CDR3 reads TGTGCCAGCAGCTTGCTAGCGGGGGTCCAAGAGACCCAGTACTTC. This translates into CASSLLAGVQETQYF.

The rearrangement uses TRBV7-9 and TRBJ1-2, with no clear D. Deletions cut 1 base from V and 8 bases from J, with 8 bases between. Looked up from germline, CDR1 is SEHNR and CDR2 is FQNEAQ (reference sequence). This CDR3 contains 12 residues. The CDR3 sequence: CASSLVGRGYTF. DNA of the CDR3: TGTGCCAGCAGCTTAGTGGGCAGAGGCTACACCTTC.

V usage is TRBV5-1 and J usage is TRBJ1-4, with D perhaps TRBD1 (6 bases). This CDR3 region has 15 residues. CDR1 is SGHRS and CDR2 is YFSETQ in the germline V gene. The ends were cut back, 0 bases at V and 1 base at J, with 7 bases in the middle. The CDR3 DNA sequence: TGCGCCAGCAGCTTGGAGGGGGTAACTAATGAAAAACTGTTTTTT. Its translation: CASSLEGVTNEKLFF.

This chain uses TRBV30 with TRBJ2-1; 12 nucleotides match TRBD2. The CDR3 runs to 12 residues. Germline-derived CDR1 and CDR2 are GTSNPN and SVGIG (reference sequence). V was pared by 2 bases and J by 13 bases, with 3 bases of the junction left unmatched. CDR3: CAWSRLAGDQFF. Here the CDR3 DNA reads TGTGCCTGGAGTCGACTAGCGGGAGATCAGTTCTTC.

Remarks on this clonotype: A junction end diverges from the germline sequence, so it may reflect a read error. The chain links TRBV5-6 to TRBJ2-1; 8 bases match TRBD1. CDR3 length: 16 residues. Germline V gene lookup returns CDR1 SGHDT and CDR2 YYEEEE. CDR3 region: CASSPAGTGFYDEQFF. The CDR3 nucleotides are TGTGCCAGCAGCCCGGCCGGGACAGGCTTCTACGATGAGCAGTTCTTC.

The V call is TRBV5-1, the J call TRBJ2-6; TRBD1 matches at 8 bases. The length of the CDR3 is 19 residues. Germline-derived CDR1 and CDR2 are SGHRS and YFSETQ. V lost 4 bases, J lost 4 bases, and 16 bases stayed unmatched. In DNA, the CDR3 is TGCGCCAGCAGCCCATTATCCTGGCAGGGGGCTGCAGGGGCCAACGTCCTGACTTTC. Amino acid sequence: CASSPLSWQGAAGANVLTF. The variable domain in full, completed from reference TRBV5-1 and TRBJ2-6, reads KAGVTQTPRYLIKTRGQQVTLSCSPISGHRSVSWYQQTPGQGLQFLFEYFSETQRNKGNFPGRFSGRQFSNSRSEMNVSTLELGDSALYLCASSPLSWQGAAGANVLTFGAGSRLTVL.

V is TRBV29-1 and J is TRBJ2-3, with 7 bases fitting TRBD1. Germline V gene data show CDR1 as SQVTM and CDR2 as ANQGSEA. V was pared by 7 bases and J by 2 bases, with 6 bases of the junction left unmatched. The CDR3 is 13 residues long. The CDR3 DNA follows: TGCAGCGCTCGGGACAGCCCCACAGATACGCAGTATTTT. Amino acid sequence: CSARDSPTDTQYF.

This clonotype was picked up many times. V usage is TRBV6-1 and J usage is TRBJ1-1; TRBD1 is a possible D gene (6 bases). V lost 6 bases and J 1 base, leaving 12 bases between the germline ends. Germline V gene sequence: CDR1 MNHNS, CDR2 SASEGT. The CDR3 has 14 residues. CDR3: CASSPDRRNTEAFF. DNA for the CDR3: TGTGCCAGCAGCCCCGACAGGAGGAACACTGAAGCTTTCTTT.

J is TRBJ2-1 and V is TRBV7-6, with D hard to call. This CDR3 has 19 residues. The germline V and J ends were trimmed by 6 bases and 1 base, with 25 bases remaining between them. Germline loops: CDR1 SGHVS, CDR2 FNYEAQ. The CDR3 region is CASSYDSIDVSPSYNEQFF. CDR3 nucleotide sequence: TGTGCCAGCAGTTATGACTCGATAGACGTGAGCCCATCCTACAATGAGCAGTTCTTC. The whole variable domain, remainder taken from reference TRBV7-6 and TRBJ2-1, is GAGVSQSPRYKVTKRGQDVALRCDPISGHVSLYWYRQALGQGPEFLTYFNYEAQQDKSGLPNDRFSAERPEGSISTLTIQRTEQRDSAMYRCASSYDSIDVSPSYNEQFFGPGTRLTVL.

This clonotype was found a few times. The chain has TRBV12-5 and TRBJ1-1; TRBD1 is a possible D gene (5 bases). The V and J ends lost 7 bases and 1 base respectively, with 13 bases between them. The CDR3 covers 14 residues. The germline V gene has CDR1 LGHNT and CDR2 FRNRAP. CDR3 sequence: CASVNLGGNTEAFF. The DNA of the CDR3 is TGTGCTAGTGTCAACCTGGGGGGGAACACTGAAGCTTTCTTT.

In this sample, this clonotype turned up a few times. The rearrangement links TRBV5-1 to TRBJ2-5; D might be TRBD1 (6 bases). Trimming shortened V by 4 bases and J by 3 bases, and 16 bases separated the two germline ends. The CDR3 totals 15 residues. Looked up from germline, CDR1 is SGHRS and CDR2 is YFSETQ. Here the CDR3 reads CASSVNTGPEETQYF. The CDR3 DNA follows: TGCGCCAGCAGCGTGAACACAGGGCCAGAAGAGACCCAGTACTTC.

The CDR3 nucleotides read TGTGCCAGCAGTGGAAGGGTCGGGGAGCTGTTTTTT. It yields the protein CASSGRVGELFF. The chain employs TRBV2 and TRBJ2-2; D is ambiguous. With 4 bases removed from V and 7 bases from J, the gap between germline ends came to 7 bases. CDR1 is SNHLY and CDR2 is FYNNEI in the germline V gene. The CDR3 contains 12 residues.

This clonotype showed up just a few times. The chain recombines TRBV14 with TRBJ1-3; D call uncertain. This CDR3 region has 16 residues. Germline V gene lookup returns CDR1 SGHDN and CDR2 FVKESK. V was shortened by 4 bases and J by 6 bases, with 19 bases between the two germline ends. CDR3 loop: CASSLLGEMGENTIYF. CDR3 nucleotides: TGTGCCAGCAGCCTCCTGGGCGAGATGGGTGAAAACACCATATATTTT.

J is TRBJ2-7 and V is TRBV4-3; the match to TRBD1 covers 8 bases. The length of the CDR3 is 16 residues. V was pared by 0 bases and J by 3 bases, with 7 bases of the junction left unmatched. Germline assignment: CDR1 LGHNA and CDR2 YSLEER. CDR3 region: CASSQDAGQGGYEQYF. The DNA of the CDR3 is TGCGCCAGCAGCCAAGACGCCGGACAGGGTGGCTACGAGCAGTACTTC.

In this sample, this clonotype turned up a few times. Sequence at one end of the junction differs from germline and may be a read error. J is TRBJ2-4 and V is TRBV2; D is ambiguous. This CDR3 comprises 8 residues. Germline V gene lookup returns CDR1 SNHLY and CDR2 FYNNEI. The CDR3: CASRTLPF. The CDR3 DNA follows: TGTGCCAGCAGGACACTGCCTTTC.

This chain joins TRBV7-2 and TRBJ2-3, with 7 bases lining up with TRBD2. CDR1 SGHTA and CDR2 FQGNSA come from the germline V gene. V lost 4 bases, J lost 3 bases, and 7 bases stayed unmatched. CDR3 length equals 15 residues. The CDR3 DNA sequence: TGTGCCAGCAGCTGGGTGGGGGAGGGAACAGATACGCAGTATTTT. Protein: CASSWVGEGTDTQYF.

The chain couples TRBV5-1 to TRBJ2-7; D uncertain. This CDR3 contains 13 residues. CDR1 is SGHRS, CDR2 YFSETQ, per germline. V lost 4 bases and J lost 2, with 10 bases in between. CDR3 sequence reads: CASSTAHTYEQYF. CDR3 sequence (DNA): TGCGCCAGCAGCACCGCACACACCTACGAGCAGTACTTC.

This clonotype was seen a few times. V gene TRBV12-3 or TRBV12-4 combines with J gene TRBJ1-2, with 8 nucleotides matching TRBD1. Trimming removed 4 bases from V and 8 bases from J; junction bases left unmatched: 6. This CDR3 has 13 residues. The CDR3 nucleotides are TGTGCCAGCAGTTCTCGGGACAGGATAGGCTACACCTTC. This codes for CASSSRDRIGYTF.

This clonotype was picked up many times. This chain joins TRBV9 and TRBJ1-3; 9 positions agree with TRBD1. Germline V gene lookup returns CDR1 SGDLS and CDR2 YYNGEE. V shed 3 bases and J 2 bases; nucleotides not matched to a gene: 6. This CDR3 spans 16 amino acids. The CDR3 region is CASSGGQGRPGNTIYF. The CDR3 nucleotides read TGTGCCAGCAGCGGCGGACAGGGGAGGCCTGGAAACACCATATATTTT.

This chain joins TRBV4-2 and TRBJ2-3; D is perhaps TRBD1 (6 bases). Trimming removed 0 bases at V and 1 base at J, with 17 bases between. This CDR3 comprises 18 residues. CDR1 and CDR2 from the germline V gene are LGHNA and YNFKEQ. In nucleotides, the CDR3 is TGTGCCAGCAGCCAAGATCCCCTGGGGGCCGCGGGCACAGATACGCAGTATTTT. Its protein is CASSQDPLGAAGTDTQYF.

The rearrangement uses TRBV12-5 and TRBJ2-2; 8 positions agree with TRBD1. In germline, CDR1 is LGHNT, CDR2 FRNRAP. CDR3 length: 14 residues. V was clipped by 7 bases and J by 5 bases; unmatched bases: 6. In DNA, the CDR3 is TGTGCTAGTGTTGGACAGGGAAGGACCGGGGAGCTGTTTTTT. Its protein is CASVGQGRTGELFF.

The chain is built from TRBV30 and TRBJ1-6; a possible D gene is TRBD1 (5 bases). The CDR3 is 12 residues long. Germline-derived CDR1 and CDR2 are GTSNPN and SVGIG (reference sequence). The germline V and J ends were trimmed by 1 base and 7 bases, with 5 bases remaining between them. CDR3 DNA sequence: TGTGCCTGGAGTGGGGGGAATTCACCCCTCCACTTT. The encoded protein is CAWSGGNSPLHF.